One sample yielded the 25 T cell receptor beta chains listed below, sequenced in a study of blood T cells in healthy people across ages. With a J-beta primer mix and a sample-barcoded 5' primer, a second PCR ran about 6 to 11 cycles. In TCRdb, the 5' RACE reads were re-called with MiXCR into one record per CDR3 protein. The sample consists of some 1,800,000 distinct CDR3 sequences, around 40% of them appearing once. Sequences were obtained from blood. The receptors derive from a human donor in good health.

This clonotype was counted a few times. The CDR3 DNA sequence: TGTGCCAGCAGCTCCCGCCGCCCTAGCGGGGGGAGGGGGAATGAGCAGTTCTTC. Translation: CASSSRRPSGGRGNEQFF. The chain employs TRBV7-9 and TRBJ2-1, with 11 bases lining up with TRBD2. The CDR3 loop spans 18 amino acids. J was trimmed by 7 bases and V by 4 bases; bases with no gene match: 15. The germline V gene encodes CDR1 SEHNR and CDR2 FQNEAQ (reference sequence).

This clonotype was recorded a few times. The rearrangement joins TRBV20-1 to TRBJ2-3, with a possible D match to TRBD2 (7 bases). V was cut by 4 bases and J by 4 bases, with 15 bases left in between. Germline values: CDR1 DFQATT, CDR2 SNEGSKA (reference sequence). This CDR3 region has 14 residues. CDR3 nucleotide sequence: TGCAGTGCTACGGAGGGGGGGGCTTCAGATACGCAGTATTTT. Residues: CSATEGGASDTQYF.

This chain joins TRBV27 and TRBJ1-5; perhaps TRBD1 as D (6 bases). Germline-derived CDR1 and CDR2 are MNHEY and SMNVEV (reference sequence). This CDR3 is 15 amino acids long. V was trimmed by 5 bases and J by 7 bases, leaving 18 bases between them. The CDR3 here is CASSHGTGQGQPQHF. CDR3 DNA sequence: TGTGCCAGCAGTCACGGGACGGGGCAGGGGCAGCCCCAGCATTTT.

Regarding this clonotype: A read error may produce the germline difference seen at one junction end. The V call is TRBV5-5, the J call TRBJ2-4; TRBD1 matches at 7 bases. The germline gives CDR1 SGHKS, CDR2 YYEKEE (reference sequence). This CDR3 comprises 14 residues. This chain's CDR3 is CANSPRQGHDIQYF. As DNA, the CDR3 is TGTGCCAACAGCCCCCGACAGGGACACGACATTCAGTACTTC.

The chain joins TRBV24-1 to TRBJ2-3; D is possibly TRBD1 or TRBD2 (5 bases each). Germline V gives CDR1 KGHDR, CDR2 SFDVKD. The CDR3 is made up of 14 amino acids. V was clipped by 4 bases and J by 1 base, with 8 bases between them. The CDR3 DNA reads TGTGCCACCAGTGACCTGGGGGGCACAGATACGCAGTATTTT. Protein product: CATSDLGGTDTQYF.

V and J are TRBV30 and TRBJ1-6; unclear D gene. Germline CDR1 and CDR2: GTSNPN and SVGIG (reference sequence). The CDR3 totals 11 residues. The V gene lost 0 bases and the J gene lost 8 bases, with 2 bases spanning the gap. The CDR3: CAWSVYSPLHF. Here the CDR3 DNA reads TGTGCCTGGAGTGTTTATTCACCCCTCCACTTT.

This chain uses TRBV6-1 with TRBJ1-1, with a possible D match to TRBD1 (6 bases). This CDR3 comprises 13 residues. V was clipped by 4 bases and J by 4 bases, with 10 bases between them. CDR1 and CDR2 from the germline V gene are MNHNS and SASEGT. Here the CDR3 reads CASSGGRVTEAFF. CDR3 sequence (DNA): TGTGCCAGCAGTGGGGGGCGAGTCACTGAAGCTTTCTTT.

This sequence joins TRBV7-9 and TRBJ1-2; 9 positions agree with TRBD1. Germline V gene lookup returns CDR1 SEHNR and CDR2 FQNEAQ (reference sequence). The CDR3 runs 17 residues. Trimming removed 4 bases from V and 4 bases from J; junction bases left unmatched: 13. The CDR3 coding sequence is TGTGCCAGCAGCTACTCCGGGACAGGGCTTTATTCCTATGGCTACACCTTC. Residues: CASSYSGTGLYSYGYTF. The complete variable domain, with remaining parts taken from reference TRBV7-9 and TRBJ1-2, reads DTGVSQNPRHKITKRGQNVTFRCDPISEHNRLYWYRQTLGQGPEFLTYFQNEAQLEKSRLLSDRFSAERPKGSFSTLEIQRTEQGDSAMYLCASSYSGTGLYSYGYTFGSGTRLTVV.

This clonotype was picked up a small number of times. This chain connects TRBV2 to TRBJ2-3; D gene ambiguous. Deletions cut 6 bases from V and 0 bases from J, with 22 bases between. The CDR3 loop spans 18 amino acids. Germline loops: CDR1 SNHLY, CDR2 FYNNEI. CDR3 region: CASSQVGQETTSTDTQYF. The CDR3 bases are TGTGCCAGCAGCCAGGTCGGTCAAGAGACCACTAGCACAGATACGCAGTATTTT.

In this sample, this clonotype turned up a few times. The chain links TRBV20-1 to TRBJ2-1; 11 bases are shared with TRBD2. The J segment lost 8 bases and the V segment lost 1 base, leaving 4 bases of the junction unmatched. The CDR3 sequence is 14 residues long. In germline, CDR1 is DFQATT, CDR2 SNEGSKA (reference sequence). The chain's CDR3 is CSARVSGGAYEQFF. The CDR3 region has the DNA TGCAGTGCTAGAGTTAGCGGGGGGGCCTATGAGCAGTTCTTC.

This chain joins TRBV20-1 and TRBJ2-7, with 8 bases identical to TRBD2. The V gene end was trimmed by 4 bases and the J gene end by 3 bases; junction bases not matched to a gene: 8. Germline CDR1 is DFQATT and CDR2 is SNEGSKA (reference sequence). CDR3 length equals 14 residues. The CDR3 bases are TGCAGTGCTACTTCCCGCGGGGGGTACTACGAGCAGTACTTC. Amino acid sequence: CSATSRGGYYEQYF.

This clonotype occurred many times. The CDR3 bases are TGTGCCAGCAGGACAGGGACCTATGGCTACACCTTC. It specifies CASRTGTYGYTF. This rearrangement joins TRBV6-1 to TRBJ1-2; TRBD1 aligns across 7 bases. Germline CDR1 and CDR2: MNHNS and SASEGT. With 6 bases clipped from V and 4 bases from J, the junction kept 2 bases outside the gene matches. The CDR3 loop spans 12 amino acids.

This CDR3 reads CAISVSSDTQYF. The CDR3 coding sequence is TGTGCCATCAGTGTTTCTTCGGATACGCAGTATTTT. This chain links TRBV10-3 with TRBJ2-3; D call uncertain. The ends were cut back, 4 bases at V and 6 bases at J, with 8 bases in the middle. The CDR3 is 12 residues long. The V gene's germline CDR1 is ENHRY and CDR2 SYGVKD.

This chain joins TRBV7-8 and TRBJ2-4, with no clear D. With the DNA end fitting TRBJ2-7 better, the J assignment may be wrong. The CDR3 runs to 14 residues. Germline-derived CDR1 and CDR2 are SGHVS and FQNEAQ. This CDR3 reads CASSWEPASYEQYF. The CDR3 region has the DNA TGTGCCAGCAGTTGGGAACCTGCTTCCTACGAGCAGTACTTC.

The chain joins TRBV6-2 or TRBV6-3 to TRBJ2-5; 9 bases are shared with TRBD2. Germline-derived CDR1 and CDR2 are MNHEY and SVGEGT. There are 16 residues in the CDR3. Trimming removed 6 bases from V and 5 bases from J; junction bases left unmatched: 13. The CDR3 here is CASRTSRGGARETQYF. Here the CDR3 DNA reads TGTGCCAGCAGAACCAGCCGCGGGGGGGCTAGGGAGACCCAGTACTTC.

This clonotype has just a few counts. The CDR3 sequence is CSAWDVSNQPQHF. In DNA, the CDR3 is TGCAGTGCTTGGGACGTCAGCAATCAGCCCCAGCATTTT. V and J are TRBV20-1 and TRBJ1-5, with D possibly TRBD1 on 5 matching bases. V gave up 5 bases and J gave up 1 base, with 9 bases separating them. The CDR3 is 13 amino acids. The germline V gene encodes CDR1 DFQATT and CDR2 SNEGSKA (reference sequence).

CDR3 bases: TGTGCCAGCAGCTTAGCGGCAGGGGAGAGCAATCAGCCCCAGCATTTT. This encodes CASSLAAGESNQPQHF. The rearrangement joins TRBV7-8 to TRBJ1-5; TRBD1 might be the D (6 bases). The CDR3 extends over 16 amino acids. In germline, CDR1 is SGHVS, CDR2 FQNEAQ. The germline V and J ends were trimmed by 0 bases and 1 base, with 10 bases remaining between them.

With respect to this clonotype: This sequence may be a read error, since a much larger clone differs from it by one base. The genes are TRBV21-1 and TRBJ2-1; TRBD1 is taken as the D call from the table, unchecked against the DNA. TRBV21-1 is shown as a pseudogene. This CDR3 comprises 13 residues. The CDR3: CASRLQPSYEQFF. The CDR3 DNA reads TGTGCCTCCCGGTTACAGCCTTCCTACGAGCAGTTCTTC.

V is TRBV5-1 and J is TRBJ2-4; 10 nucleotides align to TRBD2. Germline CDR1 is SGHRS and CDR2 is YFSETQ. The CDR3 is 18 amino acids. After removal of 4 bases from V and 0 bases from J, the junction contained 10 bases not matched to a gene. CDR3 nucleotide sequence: TGCGCCAGCAGCCCCCTAGCGGGGGATCTCCTAGCCAAAAACATTCAGTACTTC. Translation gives CASSPLAGDLLAKNIQYF.

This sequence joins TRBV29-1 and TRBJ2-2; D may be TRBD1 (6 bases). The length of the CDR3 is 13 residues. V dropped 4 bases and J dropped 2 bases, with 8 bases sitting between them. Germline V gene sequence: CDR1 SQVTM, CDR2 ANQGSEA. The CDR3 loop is CSVGQVNTGELFF. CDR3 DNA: TGCAGCGTTGGACAGGTTAACACCGGGGAGCTGTTTTTT.

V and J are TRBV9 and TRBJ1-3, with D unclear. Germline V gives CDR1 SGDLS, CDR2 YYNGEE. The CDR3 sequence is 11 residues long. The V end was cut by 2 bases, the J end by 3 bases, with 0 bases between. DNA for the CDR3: TGTGCCAGCAGCGTTGGAAACACCATATATTTT. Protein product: CASSVGNTIYF.

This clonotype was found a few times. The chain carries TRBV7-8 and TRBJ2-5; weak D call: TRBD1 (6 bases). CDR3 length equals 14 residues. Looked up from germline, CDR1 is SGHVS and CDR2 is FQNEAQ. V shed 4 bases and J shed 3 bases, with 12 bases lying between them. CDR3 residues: CASSSRTAEETQYF. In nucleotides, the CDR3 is TGTGCCAGCAGCTCCCGGACAGCCGAAGAGACCCAGTACTTC.

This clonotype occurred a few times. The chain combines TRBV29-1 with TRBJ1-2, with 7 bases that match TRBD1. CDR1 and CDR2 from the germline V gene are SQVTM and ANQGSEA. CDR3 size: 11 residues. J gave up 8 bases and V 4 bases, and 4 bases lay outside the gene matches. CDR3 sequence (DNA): TGCAGCGTTGCCAGGGGGGGAGGCTACACCTTC. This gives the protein CSVARGGGYTF.

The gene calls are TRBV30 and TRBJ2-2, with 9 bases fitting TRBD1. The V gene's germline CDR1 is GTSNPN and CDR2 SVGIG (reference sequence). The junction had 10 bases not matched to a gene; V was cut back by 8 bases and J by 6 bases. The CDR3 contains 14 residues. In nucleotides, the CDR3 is TGTGCCGGACGGGACAGGGAAGGGGCCGGGGAGCTGTTTTTT. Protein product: CAGRDREGAGELFF.

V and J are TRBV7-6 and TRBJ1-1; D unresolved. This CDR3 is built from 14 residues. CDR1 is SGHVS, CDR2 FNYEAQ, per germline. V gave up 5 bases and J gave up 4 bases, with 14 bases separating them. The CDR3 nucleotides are TGTGCCAGCAGCGGCGGCGGAAGTGGCACTGAAGCTTTCTTT. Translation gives CASSGGGSGTEAFF.